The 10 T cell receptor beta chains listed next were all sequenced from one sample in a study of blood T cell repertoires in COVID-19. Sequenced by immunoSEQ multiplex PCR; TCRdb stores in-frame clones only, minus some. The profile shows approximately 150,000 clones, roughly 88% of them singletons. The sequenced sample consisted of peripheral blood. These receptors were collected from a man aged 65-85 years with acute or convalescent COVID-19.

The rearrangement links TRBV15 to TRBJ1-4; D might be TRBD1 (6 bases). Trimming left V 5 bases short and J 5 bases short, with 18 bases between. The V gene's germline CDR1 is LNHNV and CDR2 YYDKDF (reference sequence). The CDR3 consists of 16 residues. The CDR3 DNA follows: TGTGCCACCAGCGGACGTGTAGGACAGCCAAATGAAAAACTGTTTTTT. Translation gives CATSGRVGQPNEKLFF.

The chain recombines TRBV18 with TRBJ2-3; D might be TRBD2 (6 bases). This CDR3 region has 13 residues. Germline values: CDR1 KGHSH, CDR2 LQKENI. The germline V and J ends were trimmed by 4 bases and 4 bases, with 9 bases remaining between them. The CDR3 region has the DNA TGTGCCAGCTCACGGGGGGATGCAGATACGCAGTATTTT. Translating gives CASSRGDADTQYF.

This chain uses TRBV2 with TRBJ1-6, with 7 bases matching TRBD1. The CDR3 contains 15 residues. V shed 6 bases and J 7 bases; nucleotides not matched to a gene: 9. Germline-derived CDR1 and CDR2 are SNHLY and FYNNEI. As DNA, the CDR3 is TGTGCCAGCAGGTCGACAGGGACGACGAATTCACCCCTCCACTTT. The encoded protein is CASRSTGTTNSPLHF. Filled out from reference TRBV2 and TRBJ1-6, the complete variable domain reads EPEVTQTPSHQVTQMGQEVILRCVPISNHLYFYWYRQILGQKVEFLVSFYNNEISEKSEIFDDQFSVERPDGSNFTLKIRSTKLEDSAMYFCASRSTGTTNSPLHFGNGTRLTVT.

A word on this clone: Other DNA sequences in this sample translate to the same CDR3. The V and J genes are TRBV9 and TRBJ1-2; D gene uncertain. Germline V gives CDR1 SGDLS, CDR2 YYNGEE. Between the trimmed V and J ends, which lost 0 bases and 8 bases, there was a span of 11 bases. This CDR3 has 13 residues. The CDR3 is CASSVAEGRGYTF. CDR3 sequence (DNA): TGTGCCAGCAGCGTAGCGGAGGGAAGGGGCTACACCTTC.

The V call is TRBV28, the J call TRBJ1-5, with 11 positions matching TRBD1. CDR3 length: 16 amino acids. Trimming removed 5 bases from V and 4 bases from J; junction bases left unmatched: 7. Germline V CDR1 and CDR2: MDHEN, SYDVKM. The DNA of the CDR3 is TGTGCCAGCAGTGTTCCGGGACAGGGGGTAAATCAGCCCCAGCATTTT. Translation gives CASSVPGQGVNQPQHF.

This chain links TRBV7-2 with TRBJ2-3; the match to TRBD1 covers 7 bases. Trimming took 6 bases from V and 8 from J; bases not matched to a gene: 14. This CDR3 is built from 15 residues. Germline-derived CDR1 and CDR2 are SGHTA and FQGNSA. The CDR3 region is CASRGSTGAESTQYF. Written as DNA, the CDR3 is TGTGCCAGCAGGGGATCAACAGGGGCTGAAAGTACGCAGTATTTT.

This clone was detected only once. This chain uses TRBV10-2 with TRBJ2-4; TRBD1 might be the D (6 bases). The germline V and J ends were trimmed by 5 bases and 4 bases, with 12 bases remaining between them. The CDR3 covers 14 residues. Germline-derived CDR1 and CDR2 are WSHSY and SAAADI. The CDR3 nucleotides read TGCGCCAGCAGTCCTCAAGGGGGTAAAAACATTCAGTACTTC. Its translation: CASSPQGGKNIQYF.

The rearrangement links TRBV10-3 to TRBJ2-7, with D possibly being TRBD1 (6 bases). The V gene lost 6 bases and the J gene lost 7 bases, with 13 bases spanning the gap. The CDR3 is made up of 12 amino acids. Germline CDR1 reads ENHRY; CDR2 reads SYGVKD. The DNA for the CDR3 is TGTGCCATCAGCCCCGGGACATATGAGCAGTACTTC. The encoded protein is CAISPGTYEQYF.

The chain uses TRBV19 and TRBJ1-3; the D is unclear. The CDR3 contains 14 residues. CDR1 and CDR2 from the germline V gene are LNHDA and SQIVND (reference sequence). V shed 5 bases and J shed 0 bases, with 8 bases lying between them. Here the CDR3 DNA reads TGTGCCAGTAGTCGAGGCGGCTCTGGAAACACCATATATTTT. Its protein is CASSRGGSGNTIYF. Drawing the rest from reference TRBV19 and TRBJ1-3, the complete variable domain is DGGITQSPKYLFRKEGQNVTLSCEQNLNHDAMYWYRQDPGQGLRLIYYSQIVNDFQKGDIAEGYSVSREKKESFPLTVTSAQKNPTAFYLCASSRGGSGNTIYFGEGSWLTVV.

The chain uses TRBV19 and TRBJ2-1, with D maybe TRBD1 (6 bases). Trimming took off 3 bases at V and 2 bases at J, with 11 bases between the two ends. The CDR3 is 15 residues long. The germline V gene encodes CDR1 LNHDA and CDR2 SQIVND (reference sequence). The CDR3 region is CASSITGITYNEQFF. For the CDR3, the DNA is TGTGCCAGTAGTATCACAGGGATAACCTACAATGAGCAGTTCTTC. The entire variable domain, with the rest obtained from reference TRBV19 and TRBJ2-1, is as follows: DGGITQSPKYLFRKEGQNVTLSCEQNLNHDAMYWYRQDPGQGLRLIYYSQIVNDFQKGDIAEGYSVSREKKESFPLTVTSAQKNPTAFYLCASSITGITYNEQFFGPGTRLTVL.